Listed below are T cell receptor beta chains from one sample, sequenced in a study of shared clonotypes between healthy human individuals. The method was immunoSEQ multiplex PCR; TCRdb's version includes in-frame clones alone and lacks a portion of them. Of about 2.2 million clones in the sample, 93% are singletons; the top ten hold over 1.5%. The sample consisted of naive CD8+ T cells from PBMCs. Receptor source: a man between 18 and 35 years old in good health. Some clones in this sample may be carry-over from other donors' samples. CDR3s include the opening cysteine and the closing phenylalanine or tryptophan.

TRBJ2-1,TRBV5-1,CASSVSGANEQFF
TRBJ1-6,TRBV7-2,CASSLAWEASSPLHF
TRBJ2-1,TRBV4-1,CASSKNRDLGNEQFF
TRBJ2-7,TRBV5-8,CASSGRTEGLAGINYEQYF
TRBJ2-7,TRBV19,CASSIADPNYEQYF
TRBJ2-5,TRBV28,CASSLGVGETQYF
TRBJ1-2,TRBV28,CASSLAGGGYTF
TRBJ1-3,TRBV19,CASRSYSGNTIYF
TRBJ2-1,TRBV19,CASSDGARPYNEQFF
TRBJ2-7,TRBV7-2,CASSLGQGREQYF
TRBJ2-5,TRBV7-9,CASSRTMYETQYF
TRBJ2-7,TRBV9,CASSVVGSSDEQYF
TRBJ2-7,TRBV27,CASSPRLLGEDEQYF
TRBJ2-7,TRBV28,CASSPGQLISYEQYF
TRBJ1-1,TRBV5-6,CASSLVGENTEAFF
TRBJ2-3,TRBV9,CASSAGTRASTDTQYF
TRBJ2-6,TRBV7-2,CASSLGQGSGANVLTF
TRBJ1-2,TRBV28,CASTISGTGGSGYTF
TRBJ2-7,TRBV7-9,CASRSGTGIHEQYF
TRBJ2-3,TRBV9,CASSLLAGSTDTQYF
TRBJ2-1,TRBV10-3,CAIKGTSGSNEQFF
TRBJ2-7,TRBV11-2,CASSLAAGGPDYEQYF
TRBJ2-1,TRBV5-4,CASSRGPGQGFF
TRBJ2-7,TRBV29-1,CSVRIGYEQYF
TRBJ2-7,TRBV5-6,CASSWGPYEQYF
TRBJ2-7,TRBV5-6,CASRFGTGSDYEQYF
TRBJ1-2,TRBV30,CAWRARQGALYGYTF
TRBJ2-1,TRBV5-1,CASSLGPGGGNEQFF
TRBJ2-7,TRBV10-3,CASTGTEASYEQYF
TRBJ2-5,TRBV28,CARTAPARDRNQETQYF
TRBJ1-4,TRBV7-9,CASSRQGAEKLFF
TRBJ2-5,TRBV4-3,CASSRRLTDRGLGETQYF
TRBJ2-1,TRBV19,CASSMGPAFNEQFF
TRBJ2-3,TRBV11-3,CASSKRGQGVTDTQYF
TRBJ1-1,TRBV29-1,CSAAGSGGMNTEAFF
TRBJ2-7,TRBV27,CASSSDGGYYEQYF
TRBJ2-3,TRBV27,CASSVFAGVSDTQYF
TRBJ2-1,TRBV2,CASTGTPYNEQFF
TRBJ2-4,TRBV27,CASSLIGWEGIAKNIQYF
TRBJ2-1,TRBV9,CASSVVGTGHNEQFF
TRBJ2-5,TRBV7-2,CASSLGLAEETQYF
TRBJ2-7,TRBV9,CASSPPPGAIGYEQYF
TRBJ2-2,TRBV11-2,CASSFSGNTGELFF
TRBJ2-2,TRBV7-9,CASRLPFGGASGELFF
TRBJ2-3,TRBV7-6,CASSLGTSGMTDTQYF
TRBJ2-3,TRBV27,CASTGGTDTQYF